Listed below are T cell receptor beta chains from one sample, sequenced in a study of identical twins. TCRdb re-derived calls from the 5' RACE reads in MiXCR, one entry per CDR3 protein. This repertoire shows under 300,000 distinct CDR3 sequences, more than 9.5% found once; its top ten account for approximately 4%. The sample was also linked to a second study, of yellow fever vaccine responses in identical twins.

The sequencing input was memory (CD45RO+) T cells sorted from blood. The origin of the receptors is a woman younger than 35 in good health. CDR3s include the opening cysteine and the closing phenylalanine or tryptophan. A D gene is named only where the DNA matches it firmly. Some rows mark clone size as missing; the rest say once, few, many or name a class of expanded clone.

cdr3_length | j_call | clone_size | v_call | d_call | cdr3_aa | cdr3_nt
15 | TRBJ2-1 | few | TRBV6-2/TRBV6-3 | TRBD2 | CASLAGFPLGNEQFF | TGTGCCAGCCTAGCGGGGTTCCCACTTGGTAATGAGCAGTTCTTC
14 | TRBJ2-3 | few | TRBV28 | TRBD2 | CASSKRGGPDTQYF | TGTGCCAGCAGTAAGCGGGGGGGCCCAGATACGCAGTATTTT
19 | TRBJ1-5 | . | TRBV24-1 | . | CATSDLWPPYKGGNQPQHF | TGTGCCACCAGTGATTTGTGGCCCCCGTACAAAGGTGGCAATCAGCCCCAGCATTTT
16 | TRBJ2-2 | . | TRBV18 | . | CASSPNKNGFTGELFF | TGTGCCAGCTCACCAAACAAGAACGGATTTACCGGGGAGCTGTTTTTT
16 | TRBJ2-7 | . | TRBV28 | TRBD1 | CASSSSTGTGNYEQYF | TGTGCCAGCAGTTCTTCTACCGGGACAGGGAACTACGAGCAGTACTTC
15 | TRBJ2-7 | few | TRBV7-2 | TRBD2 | CASSLGVAGAYEQYF | TGTGCCAGCAGCTTGGGGGTAGCGGGAGCCTACGAGCAGTACTTC
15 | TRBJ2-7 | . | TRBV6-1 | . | CASSPGARARNEQYF | TGTGCCAGCAGCCCGGGAGCCAGGGCCCGAAACGAGCAGTACTTC
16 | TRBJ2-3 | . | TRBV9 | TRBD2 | CASSVLAGGPTDTQYF | TGTGCCAGCAGCGTGTTGGCGGGGGGGCCGACAGATACGCAGTATTTT
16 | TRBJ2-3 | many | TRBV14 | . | CASSRLGVPSTDTQYF | TGTGCCAGCAGCAGACTGGGCGTTCCTAGCACAGATACGCAGTATTTT
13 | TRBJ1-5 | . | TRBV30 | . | CAWSRAANQPQHF | TGTGCCTGGAGTAGGGCGGCCAATCAGCCCCAGCATTTT
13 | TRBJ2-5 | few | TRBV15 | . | CATRWQGQETQYF | TGTGCCACCAGGTGGCAGGGCCAAGAGACCCAGTACTTC
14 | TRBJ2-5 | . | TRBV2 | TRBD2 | CASSFIGLVETQYF | TGTGCCAGCAGTTTTATTGGACTAGTTGAGACCCAGTACTTC
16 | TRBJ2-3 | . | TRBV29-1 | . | CSVGGEWLGGTDTQYF | TGCAGCGTTGGGGGGGAATGGCTCGGGGGCACAGATACGCAGTATTTT
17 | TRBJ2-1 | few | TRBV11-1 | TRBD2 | CASSLEGASGSPVEQFF | TGTGCCAGCAGCTTAGAGGGAGCTAGCGGGAGTCCAGTTGAGCAGTTCTTC
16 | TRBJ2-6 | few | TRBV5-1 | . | CASSPTGDSGANVLTF | TGCGCCAGCAGCCCAACCGGGGACTCTGGGGCCAACGTCCTGACTTTC
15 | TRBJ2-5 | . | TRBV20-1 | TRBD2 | CSARDPAGGQETQYF | TGCAGTGCTAGAGATCCGGCGGGGGGCCAAGAGACCCAGTACTTC
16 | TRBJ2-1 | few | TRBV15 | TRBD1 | CATSRVGTGVLNEQFF | TGTGCCACCAGCAGAGTAGGGACAGGGGTTCTAAATGAGCAGTTCTTC
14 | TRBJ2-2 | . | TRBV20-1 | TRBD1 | CSADRGMNTGELFF | TGCAGTGCTGACAGGGGAATGAACACCGGGGAGCTGTTTTTT
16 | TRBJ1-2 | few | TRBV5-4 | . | CASSPEGTRANYGYTF | TGTGCCAGCAGCCCAGAGGGGACAAGGGCAAACTATGGCTACACCTTC
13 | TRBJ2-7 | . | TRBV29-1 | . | CSFLRTPTYEQYF | TGCAGCTTCCTACGGACACCAACCTACGAGCAGTACTTC
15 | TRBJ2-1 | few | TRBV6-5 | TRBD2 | CASSYEGSGDNEQFF | TGTGCCAGCAGTTACGAAGGTAGCGGGGACAATGAGCAGTTCTTC
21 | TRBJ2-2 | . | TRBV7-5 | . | CGSVPPPSPGEREGTPGSCFF | .
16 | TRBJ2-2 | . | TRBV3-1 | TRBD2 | CASSLGLAGGTGELFF | TGTGCCAGCAGCCTGGGACTAGCGGGAGGAACCGGGGAGCTGTTTTTT
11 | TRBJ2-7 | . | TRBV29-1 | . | CSVEMGAEQYF | TGCAGCGTTGAGATGGGGGCCGAGCAGTACTTC
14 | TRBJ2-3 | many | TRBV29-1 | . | CSVSGTLNADTQYF | TGCAGCGTCTCCGGGACCCTAAACGCAGATACGCAGTATTTT
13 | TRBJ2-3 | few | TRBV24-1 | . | CATSEAGTDTQYF | TGTGCCACCAGTGAAGCCGGAACAGATACGCAGTATTTT
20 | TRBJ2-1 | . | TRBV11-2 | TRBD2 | CASSLREFASGGNSYNEQFF | TGTGCCAGCAGCTTAAGAGAATTTGCTAGCGGGGGGAACTCCTACAATGAGCAGTTCTTC
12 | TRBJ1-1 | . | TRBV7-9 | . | CASSVSATEAFF | TGTGCCAGCAGTGTTTCCGCCACTGAAGCTTTCTTT